What follows is one TCR beta chain and its context. The data were obtained in a study of T cell repertoires in cytomegalovirus infection. TCRdb reprocessed the reads via MiXCR and lists one record per CDR3 protein. Of roughly 230,000 distinct CDR3 sequences in the sample, 22% were seen once. CDR3 length: 15 residues. The V gene's germline CDR1 is SNHLY and CDR2 FYNNEI. The germline V and J ends were trimmed by 7 bases and 1 base, with 17 bases remaining between them. The source is a human donor in good health (CMV status not recorded). Some clones in this sample may be carry-over from other donors' samples. This chain uses TRBV2 with TRBJ2-7, with D maybe TRBD1 (6 bases). Material: CD8+ T cells from PBMCs. The CDR3 DNA reads as TGTGCCAGCAAGCTAACAGGGTTAGGTTCCTACGAGCAGTACTTC. This translates into CASKLTGLGSYEQYF.